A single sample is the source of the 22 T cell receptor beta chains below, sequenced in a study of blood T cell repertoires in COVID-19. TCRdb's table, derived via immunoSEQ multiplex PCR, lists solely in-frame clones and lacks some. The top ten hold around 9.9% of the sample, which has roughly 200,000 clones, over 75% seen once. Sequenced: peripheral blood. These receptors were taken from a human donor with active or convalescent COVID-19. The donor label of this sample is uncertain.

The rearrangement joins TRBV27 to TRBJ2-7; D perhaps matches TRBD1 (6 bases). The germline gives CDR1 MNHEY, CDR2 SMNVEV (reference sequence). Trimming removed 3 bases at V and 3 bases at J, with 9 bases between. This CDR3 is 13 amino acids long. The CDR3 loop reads CASSLDRFYEQYF. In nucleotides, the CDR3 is TGTGCCAGCAGTTTGGACAGATTCTACGAGCAGTACTTC.

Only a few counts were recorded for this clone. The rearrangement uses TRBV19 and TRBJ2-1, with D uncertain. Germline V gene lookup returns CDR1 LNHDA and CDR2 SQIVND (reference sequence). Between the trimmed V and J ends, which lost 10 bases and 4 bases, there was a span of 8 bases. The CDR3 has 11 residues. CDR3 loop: CATTGYNEQFF. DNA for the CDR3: TGTGCCACGACCGGGTACAATGAGCAGTTCTTC.

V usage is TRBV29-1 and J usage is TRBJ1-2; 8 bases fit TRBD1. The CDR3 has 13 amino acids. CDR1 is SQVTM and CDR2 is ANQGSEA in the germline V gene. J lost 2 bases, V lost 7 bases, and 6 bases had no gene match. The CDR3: CSARNRGNYGYTF. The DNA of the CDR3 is TGCAGCGCGAGAAACAGGGGGAACTATGGCTACACCTTC.

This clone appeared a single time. CDR3 sequence (DNA): TGTGCCAGCAGCTTAGCCGCAGTGAATCAGCCCCAGCATTTT. As protein: CASSLAAVNQPQHF. The rearrangement joins TRBV7-2 to TRBJ1-5; D gene ambiguous. The CDR3 spans 14 residues. In germline, CDR1 is SGHTA, CDR2 FQGNSA. Trimming took off 0 bases at V and 4 bases at J, with 7 bases between the two ends.

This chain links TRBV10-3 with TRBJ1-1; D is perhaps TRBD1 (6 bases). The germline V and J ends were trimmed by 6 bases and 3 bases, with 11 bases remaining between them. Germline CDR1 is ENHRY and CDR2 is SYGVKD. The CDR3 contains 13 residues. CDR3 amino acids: CAIRYRDDTEAFF. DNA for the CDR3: TGTGCCATCAGATACAGGGATGACACTGAAGCTTTCTTT.

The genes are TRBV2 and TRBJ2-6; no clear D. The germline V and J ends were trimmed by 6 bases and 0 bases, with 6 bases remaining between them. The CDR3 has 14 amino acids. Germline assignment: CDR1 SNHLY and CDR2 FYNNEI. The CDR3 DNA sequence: TGTGCCAGCAGCGAGAGCTCTGGGGCCAACGTCCTGACTTTC. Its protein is CASSESSGANVLTF. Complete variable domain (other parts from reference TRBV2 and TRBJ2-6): EPEVTQTPSHQVTQMGQEVILRCVPISNHLYFYWYRQILGQKVEFLVSFYNNEISEKSEIFDDQFSVERPDGSNFTLKIRSTKLEDSAMYFCASSESSGANVLTFGAGSRLTVL.

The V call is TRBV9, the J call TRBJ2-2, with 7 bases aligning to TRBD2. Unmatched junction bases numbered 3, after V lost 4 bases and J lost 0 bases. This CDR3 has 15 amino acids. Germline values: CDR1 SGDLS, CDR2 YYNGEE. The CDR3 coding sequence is TGTGCCAGCAGCACGGGGGGTGCGAACACCGGGGAGCTGTTTTTT. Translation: CASSTGGANTGELFF.

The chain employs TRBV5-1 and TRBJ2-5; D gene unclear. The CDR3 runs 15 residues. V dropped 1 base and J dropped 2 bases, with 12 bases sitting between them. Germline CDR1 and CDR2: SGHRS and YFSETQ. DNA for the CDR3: TGCGCCAGCAGCTTGACTTCTGCCCCACAAGAGACCCAGTACTTC. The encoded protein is CASSLTSAPQETQYF.

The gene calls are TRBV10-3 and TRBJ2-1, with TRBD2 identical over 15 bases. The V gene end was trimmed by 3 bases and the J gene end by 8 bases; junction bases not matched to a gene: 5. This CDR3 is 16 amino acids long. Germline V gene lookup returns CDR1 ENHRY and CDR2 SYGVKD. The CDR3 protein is CAISDPGLAGGDEQFF. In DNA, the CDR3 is TGTGCCATCAGTGACCCGGGACTAGCGGGAGGCGATGAGCAGTTCTTC.

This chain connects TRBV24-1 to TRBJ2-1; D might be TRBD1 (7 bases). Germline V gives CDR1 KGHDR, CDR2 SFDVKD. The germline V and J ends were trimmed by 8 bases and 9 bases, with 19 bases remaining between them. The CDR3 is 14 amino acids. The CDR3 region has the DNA TGTGCCACCAACGGAGGAGGGGGCCAGGGTGAGCAGTTCTTC. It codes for CATNGGGGQGEQFF.

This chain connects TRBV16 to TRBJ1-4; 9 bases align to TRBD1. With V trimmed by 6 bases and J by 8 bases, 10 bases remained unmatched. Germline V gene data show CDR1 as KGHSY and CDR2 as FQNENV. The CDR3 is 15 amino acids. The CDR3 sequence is CASSQGGQGFEKLFF. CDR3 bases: TGTGCCAGCAGTCAGGGGGGACAGGGCTTCGAAAAACTGTTTTTT. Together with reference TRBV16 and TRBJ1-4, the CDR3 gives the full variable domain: GEEVAQTPKHLVRGEGQKAKLYCAPIKGHSYVFWYQQVLKNEFKFLISFQNENVFDETGMPKERFSAKCLPNSPCSLEIQATKLEDSAVYFCASSQGGQGFEKLFFGSGTQLSVL.

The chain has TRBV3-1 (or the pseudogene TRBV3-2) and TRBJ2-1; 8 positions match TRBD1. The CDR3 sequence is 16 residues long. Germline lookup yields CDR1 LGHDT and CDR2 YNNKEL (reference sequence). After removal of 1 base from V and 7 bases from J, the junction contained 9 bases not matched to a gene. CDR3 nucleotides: TGTGCCAGCAGCCAAGGGCAGGGGGCCTACCGGAATGAGCAGTTCTTC. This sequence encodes CASSQGQGAYRNEQFF.

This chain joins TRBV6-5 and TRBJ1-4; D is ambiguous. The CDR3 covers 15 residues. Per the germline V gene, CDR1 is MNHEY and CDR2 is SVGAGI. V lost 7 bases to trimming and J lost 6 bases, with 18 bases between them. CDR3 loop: CASTHLRPGYEKLFF. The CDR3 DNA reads TGTGCCAGCACCCACTTAAGACCAGGCTATGAAAAACTGTTTTTT.

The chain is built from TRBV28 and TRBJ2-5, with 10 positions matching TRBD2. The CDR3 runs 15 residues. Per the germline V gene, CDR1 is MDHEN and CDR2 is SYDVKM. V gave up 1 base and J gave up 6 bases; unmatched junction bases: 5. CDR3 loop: CASSLSTSGAKTQYF. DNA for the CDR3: TGTGCCAGCAGTTTATCCACTAGCGGGGCCAAGACCCAGTACTTC.

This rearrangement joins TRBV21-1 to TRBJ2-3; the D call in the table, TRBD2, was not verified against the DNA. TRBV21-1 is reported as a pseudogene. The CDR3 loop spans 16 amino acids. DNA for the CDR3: TGTGCCAGCAGCCCCCCTCAGACTAGCTGGGCAGATACGCAGTATTTT. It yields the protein CASSPPQTSWADTQYF.

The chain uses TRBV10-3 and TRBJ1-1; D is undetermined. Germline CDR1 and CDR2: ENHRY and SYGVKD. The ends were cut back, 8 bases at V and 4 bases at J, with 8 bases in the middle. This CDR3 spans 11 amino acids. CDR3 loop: CAIRDGTEAFF. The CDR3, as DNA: TGTGCCATCCGGGATGGCACTGAAGCTTTCTTT.

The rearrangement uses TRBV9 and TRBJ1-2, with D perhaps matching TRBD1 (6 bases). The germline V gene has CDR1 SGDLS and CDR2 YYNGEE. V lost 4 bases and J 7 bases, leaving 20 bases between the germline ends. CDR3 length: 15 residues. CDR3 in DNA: TGTGCCAGCAGCCCCCACTTACAGGGAGCTGGTGGCTACACCTTC. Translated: CASSPHLQGAGGYTF.

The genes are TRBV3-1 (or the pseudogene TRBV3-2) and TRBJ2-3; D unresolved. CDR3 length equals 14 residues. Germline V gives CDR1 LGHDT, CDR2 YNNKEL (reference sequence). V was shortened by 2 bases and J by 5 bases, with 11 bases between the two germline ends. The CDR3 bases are TGTGCCAGCAGCCAACCCGCTGCGCTAGATACGCAGTATTTT. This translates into CASSQPAALDTQYF.

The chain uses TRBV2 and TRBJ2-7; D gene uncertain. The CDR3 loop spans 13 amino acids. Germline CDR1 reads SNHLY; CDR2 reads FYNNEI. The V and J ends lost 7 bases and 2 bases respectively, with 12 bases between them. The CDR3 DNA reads TGTGCCAGCATACCCTCAGACACCTACGAGCAGTACTTC. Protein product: CASIPSDTYEQYF.

The CDR3 loop is CASSLPPVDTQYF. As DNA, the CDR3 is TGTGCCAGCAGCTTGCCCCCGGTAGATACGCAGTATTTT. The chain employs TRBV7-2 and TRBJ2-3; D is uncertain. CDR1 is SGHTA, CDR2 FQGNSA, per germline. The CDR3 length is 13 residues. Trimming took off 3 bases at V and 5 bases at J, with 9 bases between the two ends.

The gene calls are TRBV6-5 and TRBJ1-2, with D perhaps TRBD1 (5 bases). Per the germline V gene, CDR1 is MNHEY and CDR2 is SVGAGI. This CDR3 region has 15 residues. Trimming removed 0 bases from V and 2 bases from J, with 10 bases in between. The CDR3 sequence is CASSYSAGGNYGYTF. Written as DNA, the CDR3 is TGTGCCAGCAGTTACTCCGCGGGGGGAAACTATGGCTACACCTTC.

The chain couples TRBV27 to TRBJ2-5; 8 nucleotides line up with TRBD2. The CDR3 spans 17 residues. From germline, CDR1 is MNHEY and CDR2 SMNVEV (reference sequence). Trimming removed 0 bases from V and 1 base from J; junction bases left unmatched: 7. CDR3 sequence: CASSLSRIRGGQETQYF. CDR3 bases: TGTGCCAGCAGTTTATCCCGCATACGGGGGGGCCAAGAGACCCAGTACTTC.